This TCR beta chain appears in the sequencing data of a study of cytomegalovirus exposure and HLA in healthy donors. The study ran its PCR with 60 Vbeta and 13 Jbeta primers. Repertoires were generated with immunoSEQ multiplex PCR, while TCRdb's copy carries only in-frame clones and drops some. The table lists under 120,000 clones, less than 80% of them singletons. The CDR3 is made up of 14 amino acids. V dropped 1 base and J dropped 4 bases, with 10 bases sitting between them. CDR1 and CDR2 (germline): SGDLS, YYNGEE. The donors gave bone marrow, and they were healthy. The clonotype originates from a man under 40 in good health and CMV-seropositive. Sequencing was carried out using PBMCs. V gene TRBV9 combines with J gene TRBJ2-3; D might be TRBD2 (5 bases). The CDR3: CASSVSSLADTQYF. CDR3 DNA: TGTGCCAGCAGCGTATCTAGCTTAGCAGATACGCAGTATTTT.